Listed below are T cell receptor beta chains from one sample, sequenced in a study of CD8 T cells in ankylosing spondylitis. TCRdb called the 5' RACE reads again in MiXCR, with one record for every CDR3 protein. Of 240,000 or so distinct CDR3 sequences in the sample, around 9.1% are singletons; the top ten hold under 7.5%. Sequencing used blood, either unsorted or a sorted T cell fraction (not recorded which). The source is a male donor with ankylosing spondylitis or in good health (not recorded which). Each CDR3 is given with its conserved first and last residue. Each record gives: D gene, J gene, V gene, clone size, CDR3 protein, CDR3 DNA. D genes are given only for firm matches. Some rows mark clone size as missing; the rest say once, few, many or name a class of expanded clone.

D: TRBD2
J: TRBJ2-3
V: TRBV7-8
size: many
CDR3: CASSVTSGSLYTQYF
DNA: TGTGCCAGCAGCGTAACTAGCGGGAGTTTGTATACGCAGTATTTT

D: TRBD1
J: TRBJ2-7
V: TRBV27
size: many
CDR3: CASSSSPGQKSYEQYF
DNA: TGTGCCAGCAGTTCGAGCCCGGGACAGAAGTCCTACGAGCAGTACTTC

D: .
J: TRBJ2-7
V: TRBV19
size: many
CDR3: CASPRETNGYEQYF
DNA: TGTGCCAGTCCTAGGGAGACGAATGGCTACGAGCAGTACTTC

D: .
J: TRBJ1-2
V: TRBV5-6
size: few
CDR3: CASSHSGGDYGYTF
DNA: TGTGCCAGCAGCCACTCGGGGGGCGACTATGGCTACACCTTC

D: .
J: TRBJ2-7
V: TRBV7-8
size: .
CDR3: CASSLRQKIYEQYF
DNA: TGTGCCAGCAGCTTGCGGCAGAAGATCTACGAGCAGTACTTC

D: TRBD1
J: TRBJ1-1
V: TRBV9
size: many
CDR3: CASSGQGATNTEAFF
DNA: TGTGCCAGCAGCGGACAGGGGGCGACGAACACTGAAGCTTTCTTT

D: TRBD2
J: TRBJ2-7
V: TRBV7-6
size: many
CDR3: CASSLASGVVGEQYF
DNA: TGTGCCAGCAGCTTGGCTAGCGGGGTAGTCGGCGAGCAGTACTTC

D: .
J: TRBJ2-1
V: TRBV5-1
size: many
CDR3: CASNHLGETISYNEQFF
DNA: TGCGCCAGCAACCACCTTGGGGAGACAATCTCCTACAATGAGCAGTTCTTC

D: .
J: TRBJ2-1
V: TRBV12-3/TRBV12-4
size: many
CDR3: CASSLSGGGYNEQFF
DNA: TGTGCCAGCAGTTTGTCAGGGGGGGGCTACAATGAGCAGTTCTTC

D: .
J: TRBJ1-4
V: TRBV4-3
size: many
CDR3: CASSQGGDPNEKLFF
DNA: TGCGCCAGCAGCCAAGGGGGGGACCCTAATGAAAAACTGTTTTTT

D: TRBD2
J: TRBJ2-5
V: TRBV12-3/TRBV12-4
size: .
CDR3: CASSPPGSGRTMETQYF
DNA: TGTGCCAGCAGTCCTCCGGGTAGCGGGAGGACGATGGAGACCCAGTACTTC

D: .
J: TRBJ2-7
V: TRBV6-2/TRBV6-3
size: many
CDR3: CASRYLASAAHEQYF
DNA: TGTGCCAGCAGATATCTGGCTTCCGCGGCCCACGAGCAGTACTTC

D: .
J: TRBJ2-7
V: TRBV11-2
size: many
CDR3: CASSLLDEQYF
DNA: TGTGCCAGCAGCTTATTAGACGAGCAGTACTTC

D: .
J: TRBJ2-7
V: TRBV20-1
size: many
CDR3: CSAGLEAYEQYF
DNA: TGCAGTGCCGGACTGGAGGCCTACGAGCAGTACTTC

D: .
J: TRBJ1-4
V: TRBV7-9
size: many
CDR3: CASSPWGEKLFF
DNA: TGTGCCAGCAGCCCCTGGGGGGAAAAACTGTTTTTT

D: .
J: TRBJ2-7
V: TRBV3-1
size: many
CDR3: CASSLGLAGEQYF
DNA: TGTGCCAGCAGCCTCGGACTGGCTGGTGAGCAGTACTTC

D: TRBD2
J: TRBJ2-7
V: TRBV5-1
size: .
CDR3: CASSLGETSGGHPYF
DNA: TGCGCCAGCAGCTTGGGGGAGACTAGCGGCGGCCACCCGTACTTC

D: TRBD1
J: TRBJ1-2
V: TRBV12-5
size: .
CDR3: CASGSPGTAGGYTF
DNA: TGTGCTAGTGGTTCCCCTGGGACAGCGGGGGGCTACACCTTC

D: .
J: TRBJ1-5
V: TRBV6-5
size: many
CDR3: CASSYSGQSRQPQHF
DNA: TGTGCCAGCAGTTACTCGGGACAATCACGTCAGCCCCAGCATTTT

D: .
J: TRBJ2-1
V: TRBV19
size: many
CDR3: CASSIASGSYNEQFF
DNA: TGTGCCAGTAGTATAGCATCAGGGTCCTACAATGAGCAGTTCTTC

D: .
J: TRBJ1-4
V: TRBV7-9
size: many
CDR3: CASSLASQAREKLFF
DNA: TGTGCCAGCAGCTTAGCGTCACAGGCTCGGGAAAAACTGTTTTTT

D: .
J: TRBJ2-7
V: TRBV7-9
size: many
CDR3: CASSPTYEQYF
DNA: TGTGCCAGCAGCCCCACCTACGAGCAGTACTTC

D: .
J: TRBJ2-2
V: TRBV20-1
size: many
CDR3: CSARRTVGELFF
DNA: TGCAGTGCTAGAAGGACAGTCGGGGAGCTGTTTTTT

D: TRBD2
J: TRBJ2-1
V: TRBV11-2
size: many
CDR3: CASSFPPGLAGRSSYNEQFF
DNA: TGTGCCAGCAGCTTTCCGCCGGGACTAGCGGGGAGGAGCTCCTACAATGAGCAGTTCTTC

D: .
J: TRBJ1-2
V: TRBV3-1
size: many
CDR3: CASSEGQGNYGYTF
DNA: TGTGCCAGCAGCGAAGGGCAGGGGAACTATGGCTACACCTTC

D: .
J: TRBJ2-1
V: TRBV6-2/TRBV6-3
size: many
CDR3: CASGTDYNEQFF
DNA: TGTGCCAGCGGTACGGACTACAATGAGCAGTTCTTC

D: TRBD1
J: TRBJ2-2
V: TRBV20-1
size: few
CDR3: CSAGRQGHGELFF
DNA: TGCAGTGCTGGGAGACAGGGGCATGGGGAGCTGTTTTTT

D: .
J: TRBJ1-3
V: TRBV11-3
size: many
CDR3: CASSPIGQRNTIYF
DNA: TGTGCCAGCAGCCCCATCGGACAGCGAAACACCATATATTTT

D: .
J: TRBJ1-3
V: TRBV5-6
size: many
CDR3: CASSSTTVFSGNTIYF
DNA: TGTGCCAGCAGCTCCACAACAGTCTTCTCTGGAAACACCATATATTTT

D: .
J: TRBJ2-1
V: TRBV6-5
size: many
CDR3: CASSYLPRGNEQFF
DNA: TGTGCCAGCAGTTACCTGCCCAGGGGCAATGAGCAGTTCTTC

D: .
J: TRBJ2-3
V: TRBV20-1
size: many
CDR3: CSARSRGDTQYF
DNA: TGCAGTGCCCGGTCTCGAGGAGATACGCAGTATTTT

D: .
J: TRBJ2-1
V: TRBV29-1
size: many
CDR3: CSASSGASSYNEQFF
DNA: TGCAGCGCTTCATCTGGAGCTAGCTCCTACAATGAGCAGTTCTTC

D: .
J: TRBJ2-3
V: TRBV29-1
size: many
CDR3: CSVEDLGTSRDTQYF
DNA: TGCAGCGTTGAAGATCTAGGGACTTCAAGAGATACGCAGTATTTT

D: TRBD2
J: TRBJ2-1
V: TRBV20-1
size: many
CDR3: CSARDFVIRSGSRRNEQFF
DNA: TGCAGTGCTAGAGATTTCGTAATTCGTAGCGGGAGTCGGCGCAATGAGCAGTTCTTC

D: .
J: TRBJ2-2
V: TRBV10-3
size: .
CDR3: CAISEGTFNTGELFF
DNA: TGTGCCATCAGTGAGGGGACTTTCAACACCGGGGAGCTGTTTTTT

D: TRBD2
J: TRBJ2-3
V: TRBV12-3/TRBV12-4
size: many
CDR3: CASSLEASGSTDTQYF
DNA: TGTGCCAGCAGTTTAGAGGCTAGCGGGAGCACAGATACGCAGTATTTT

D: TRBD2
J: TRBJ2-1
V: TRBV6-4
size: many
CDR3: CDELAIPNEQFF
DNA: TGTGATGAACTAGCGATCCCTAATGAGCAGTTCTTC

D: .
J: TRBJ1-5
V: TRBV7-9
size: .
CDR3: CASSLGSAAQHF
DNA: TGTGCCAGCAGCTTAGGTTCTGCCGCCCAGCATTTT

D: .
J: TRBJ2-1
V: TRBV5-6
size: many
CDR3: CASSPLPSQGGEQFF
DNA: TGTGCCAGCAGCCCGCTACCTTCCCAGGGCGGTGAGCAGTTCTTC

D: TRBD2
J: TRBJ2-1
V: TRBV9
size: many
CDR3: CASSVGPPTSGRGIYSEQFF
DNA: TGTGCCAGCAGCGTAGGCCCCCCGACTAGCGGGAGAGGGATTTACAGTGAGCAGTTCTTC

D: TRBD1
J: TRBJ2-1
V: TRBV29-1
size: few
CDR3: CSGRQGSNEQFF
DNA: TGCAGCGGAAGACAGGGAAGCAATGAGCAGTTCTTC

D: .
J: TRBJ1-2
V: TRBV9
size: .
CDR3: CASRAHPTRPERGYTF
DNA: TGTGCCAGCCGCGCCCATCCCACCCGGCCTGAGCGCGGCTACACCTTC

D: TRBD1
J: TRBJ1-4
V: TRBV9
size: many
CDR3: CASSVSTGQLLEKLFF
DNA: TGTGCCAGCAGCGTGTCTACGGGACAGCTTCTTGAAAAACTGTTTTTT

D: .
J: TRBJ1-2
V: TRBV5-1
size: many
CDR3: CASSLELGRWGYTF
DNA: TGCGCCAGCAGCTTGGAATTGGGGCGTTGGGGCTACACCTTC

D: .
J: TRBJ1-2
V: TRBV20-1
size: few
CDR3: CSGLPWGSYGYTF
DNA: TGCAGTGGGCTTCCCTGGGGTTCCTATGGCTACACCTTC

D: .
J: TRBJ1-1
V: TRBV2
size: many
CDR3: CARKGLRNTEAFF
DNA: TGTGCCAGAAAAGGGCTGAGGAACACTGAAGCTTTCTTT